One sample yielded the 11 T cell receptor beta chains listed below, sequenced in a study of blood T cell repertoires in COVID-19. Profiled with immunoSEQ multiplex PCR; TCRdb holds only in-frame clones, not every one. This sample has under 300,000 clones, with roughly three quarters found just once. Sequenced: peripheral blood. These receptors were taken from a woman in her thirties or forties with active or convalescent COVID-19.

The chain recombines TRBV30 with TRBJ1-3, with 8 bases fitting TRBD1. Germline V gene sequence: CDR1 GTSNPN, CDR2 SVGIG (reference sequence). CDR3 length equals 18 residues. V shed 0 bases and J 0 bases; nucleotides not matched to a gene: 10. CDR3 nucleotides: TGTGCCTGGAGTGTACCTGGACAGGGAGACCTCTCTGGAAACACCATATATTTT. Its translation: CAWSVPGQGDLSGNTIYF.

CDR3 sequence reads: CASSQALQETQYF. In DNA, the CDR3 is TGTGCCAGCAGCCAGGCCCTCCAAGAGACCCAGTACTTC. This chain links TRBV14 with TRBJ2-5; D gene unclear. V was pared by 3 bases and J by 1 base, with 6 bases between. CDR3 length: 13 amino acids. In germline, CDR1 is SGHDN, CDR2 FVKESK.

This chain uses TRBV4-1 with TRBJ1-5; D is unresolved. This CDR3 has 12 amino acids. Germline assignment: CDR1 MGHRA and CDR2 YSYEKL. V shed 5 bases and J shed 5 bases, with 7 bases lying between them. The DNA of the CDR3 is TGCGCCAGCAGCGCCGGGGATCAGCCCCAGCATTTT. It is translated as CASSAGDQPQHF.

This clone was recorded only once. The V and J genes are TRBV30 and TRBJ1-5, with TRBD1 as a possible D gene (5 bases). The CDR3 sequence is 14 residues long. V lost 3 bases and J 2 bases, leaving 11 bases between the germline ends. The germline CDR1 and CDR2 sequences are GTSNPN and SVGIG (reference sequence). CDR3: CAWSSRARNQPQHF. In DNA form, the CDR3 reads TGTGCCTGGAGCTCCAGGGCTCGCAATCAGCCCCAGCATTTT.

DNA of the CDR3: TGTGCCAGCAGCTTCAACGCAGTCATGAACACTGAAGCTTTCTTT. Translated: CASSFNAVMNTEAFF. V gene TRBV11-2 combines with J gene TRBJ1-1; D is uncertain. CDR1 SGHAT and CDR2 FQNNGV come from the germline V gene. The CDR3 totals 15 residues. Deletions cut 3 bases from V and 0 bases from J, with 11 bases between.

The V and J genes are TRBV5-3 and TRBJ2-2, with 9 bases that match TRBD1. TRBV5-3 is reported as an ORF; its role is uncertain. The CDR3 has 15 amino acids. V dropped 5 bases and J dropped 8; count of bases not matched to a gene: 10. Here the CDR3 reads CARSPRDRVTGELFF. As DNA, the CDR3 is TGTGCCAGAAGTCCCCGGGACAGGGTGACGGGGGAGCTGTTTTTT.

The rearrangement links TRBV12-3 or TRBV12-4 to TRBJ1-6; D possibly corresponds to TRBD1 (6 bases). The CDR3 runs 13 residues. Trimming pared 3 bases from V and 7 bases from J, leaving 7 bases between. CDR3: CASSFGQNSPLHF. The CDR3 DNA reads TGTGCCAGCAGTTTCGGACAGAATTCACCCCTCCACTTT.

The chain recombines TRBV28 with TRBJ2-7; 8 nucleotides line up with TRBD1. From germline, CDR1 is MDHEN and CDR2 SYDVKM. V lost 6 bases and J lost 2; bases outside the gene matches: 9. The CDR3 sequence is 15 residues long. CDR3 sequence: CASSIGTGYTYEQYF. The CDR3 region has the DNA TGTGCCAGCAGCATCGGGACAGGATATACCTACGAGCAGTACTTC.

This clone was seen a handful of times. V is TRBV6-6 and J is TRBJ2-5, with 8 bases that match TRBD2. Germline V gene sequence: CDR1 MNHNY, CDR2 SVGAGI (reference sequence). V dropped 8 bases and J dropped 1; count of bases not matched to a gene: 6. The CDR3 totals 14 residues. Here the CDR3 reads CASAGAGAQETQYF. CDR3 nucleotide sequence: TGTGCCAGCGCCGGAGCGGGGGCCCAAGAGACCCAGTACTTC.

This chain connects TRBV7-2 to TRBJ2-4, with D possibly matching TRBD2 (6 bases). Trimming took off 3 bases at V and 3 bases at J, with 12 bases between the two ends. The CDR3 runs 15 residues. Germline CDR1 reads SGHTA; CDR2 reads FQGNSA. For the CDR3, the DNA is TGTGCCAGCAGCTTGCGGGATCTAGGCAAAAACATTCAGTACTTC. It codes for CASSLRDLGKNIQYF. Together with reference TRBV7-2 and TRBJ2-4, the CDR3 gives the full variable domain: GAGVSQSPSNKVTEKGKDVELRCDPISGHTALYWYRQSLGQGLEFLIYFQGNSAPDKSGLPSDRFSAERTGGSVSTLTIQRTQQEDSAVYLCASSLRDLGKNIQYFGAGTRLSVL.

Here the CDR3 DNA reads TGTGCCAGCAGCCACAGGGGTGAGACCCAGTACTTC. Translating it yields CASSHRGETQYF. V and J are TRBV7-8 and TRBJ2-5; TRBD1 matches at 7 bases. This CDR3 has 12 residues. Germline CDR1 reads SGHVS; CDR2 reads FQNEAQ. V lost 5 bases to trimming and J lost 5 bases; unmatched junction nucleotides: 2.